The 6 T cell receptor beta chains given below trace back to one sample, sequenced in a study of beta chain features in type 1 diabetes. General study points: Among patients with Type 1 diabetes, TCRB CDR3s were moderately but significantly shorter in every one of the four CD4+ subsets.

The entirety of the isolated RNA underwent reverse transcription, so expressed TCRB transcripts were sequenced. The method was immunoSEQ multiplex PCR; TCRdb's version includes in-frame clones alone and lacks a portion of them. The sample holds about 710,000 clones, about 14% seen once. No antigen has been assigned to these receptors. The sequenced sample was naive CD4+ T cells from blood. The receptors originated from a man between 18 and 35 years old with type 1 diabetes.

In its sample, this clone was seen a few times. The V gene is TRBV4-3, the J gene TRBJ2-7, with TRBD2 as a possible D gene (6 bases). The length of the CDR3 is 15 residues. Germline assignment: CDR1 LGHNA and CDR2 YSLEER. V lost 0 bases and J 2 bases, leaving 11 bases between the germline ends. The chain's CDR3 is CASSQDRGGAYEQYF. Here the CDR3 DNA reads TGCGCCAGCAGCCAAGATCGGGGCGGGGCCTACGAGCAGTACTTC.

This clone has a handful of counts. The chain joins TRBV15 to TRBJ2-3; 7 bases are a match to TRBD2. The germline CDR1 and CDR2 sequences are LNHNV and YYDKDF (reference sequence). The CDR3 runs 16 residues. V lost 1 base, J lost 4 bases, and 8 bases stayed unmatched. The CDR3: CATSRAPLGGADTQYF. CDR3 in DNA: TGTGCCACCAGCAGAGCTCCTCTGGGAGGGGCAGATACGCAGTATTTT.

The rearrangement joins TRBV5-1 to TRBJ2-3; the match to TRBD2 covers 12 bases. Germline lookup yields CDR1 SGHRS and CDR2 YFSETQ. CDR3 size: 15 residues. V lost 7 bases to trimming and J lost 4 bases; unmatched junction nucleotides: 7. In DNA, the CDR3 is TGCGCCAGCGTCGCGACTAGCGGGAGCCCAGATACGCAGTATTTT. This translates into CASVATSGSPDTQYF.

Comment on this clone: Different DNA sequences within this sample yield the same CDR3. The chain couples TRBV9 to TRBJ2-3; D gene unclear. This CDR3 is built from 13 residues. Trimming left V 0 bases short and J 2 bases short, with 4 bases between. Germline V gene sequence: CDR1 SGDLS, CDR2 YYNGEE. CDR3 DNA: TGTGCCAGCAGCGTAGCTACCACAGATACGCAGTATTTT. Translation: CASSVATTDTQYF.

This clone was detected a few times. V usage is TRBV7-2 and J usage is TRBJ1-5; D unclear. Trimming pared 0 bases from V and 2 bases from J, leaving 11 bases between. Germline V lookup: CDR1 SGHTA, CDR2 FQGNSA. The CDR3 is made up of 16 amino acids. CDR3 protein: CASSLAEYSGNQPQHF. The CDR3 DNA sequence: TGTGCCAGCAGCTTAGCGGAGTATAGTGGCAATCAGCCCCAGCATTTT.

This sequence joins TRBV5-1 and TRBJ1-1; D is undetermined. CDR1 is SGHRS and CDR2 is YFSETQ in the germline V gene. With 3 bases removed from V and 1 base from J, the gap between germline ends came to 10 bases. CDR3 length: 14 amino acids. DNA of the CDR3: TGCGCCAGCAGCTCCCCCTCGGCGAACACTGAAGCTTTCTTT. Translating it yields CASSSPSANTEAFF.